The 10 T cell receptor beta chains below come from one sample, sequenced in a study of beta chain features in type 1 diabetes. The whole isolated RNA underwent reverse transcription, so sequencing captured expressed TCRB transcripts. Produced via immunoSEQ multiplex PCR; TCRdb's table is partial and in-frame only. In the table there are over 700,000 clones, 17% of which are singletons. Sequences were obtained from naive CD4+ T cells from blood. The receptors derive from a woman younger than 35 in good health.

This clone was counted between two and nine times. This sample also contains other DNA sequences that code for the same CDR3. This chain uses TRBV4-3 with TRBJ1-2; D call uncertain. Trimming pared 1 base from V and 2 bases from J, leaving 8 bases between. The CDR3 length is 14 residues. Germline V lookup: CDR1 LGHNA, CDR2 YSLEER. The CDR3 sequence is CASSQVSGNYGYTF. The CDR3 DNA follows: TGCGCCAGCAGCCAAGTATCGGGGAACTATGGCTACACCTTC.

With regard to this clone: This CDR3 is also generated by other DNA sequences in the sample. CDR3 bases: TGTGCCAGCAGCCGCGACAGAGCCTACGAGCAGTACTTC. Encoded protein: CASSRDRAYEQYF. The chain employs TRBV6-5 and TRBJ2-7, with D maybe TRBD1 (5 bases). This CDR3 comprises 13 residues. Germline CDR1 is MNHEY and CDR2 is SVGAGI. V was cut by 6 bases and J by 2 bases, with 11 bases left in between.

V gene TRBV7-2 combines with J gene TRBJ2-2; D unclear. Germline lookup yields CDR1 SGHTA and CDR2 FQGNSA. The CDR3 is 15 amino acids. V lost 3 bases, J lost 5 bases, and 13 bases lay in between. CDR3 residues: CASSFGVAGTGELFF. The CDR3 region has the DNA TGTGCCAGCAGCTTCGGCGTGGCTGGGACCGGGGAGCTGTTTTTT.

V is TRBV11-2 and J is TRBJ2-5, with 8 bases lining up with TRBD1. CDR3 length: 15 residues. The germline V gene encodes CDR1 SGHAT and CDR2 FQNNGV. Trimming cost V 5 bases and J 4 bases; bases outside gene matches: 9. The CDR3 nucleotides read TGTGCCAGCAGCCGTTCCCAGGGGGCGAGAGAGACCCAGTACTTC. Residues: CASSRSQGARETQYF.

In this sample, this clone turned up once. This sequence joins TRBV7-8 and TRBJ2-2; 13 positions agree with TRBD2. After removal of 9 bases from V and 5 bases from J, the junction contained 9 bases not matched to a gene. CDR1 is SGHVS and CDR2 is FQNEAQ in the germline V gene. The CDR3 has 16 residues. The CDR3 DNA follows: TGTGCCAGTCACTGGACTAGCGGGAGATATACCGGGGAGCTGTTTTTT. It encodes CASHWTSGRYTGELFF. The variable domain in full, with the rest retrieved from reference TRBV7-8 and TRBJ2-2, is GAGVSQSPRYKVAKRGQDVALRCDPISGHVSLFWYQQALGQGPEFLTYFQNEAQLDKSGLPSDRFFAERPEGSVSTLKIQRTQQEDSAVYLCASHWTSGRYTGELFFGEGSRLTVL.

About this clone itself: A junction end diverges from the germline sequence, so it may reflect a read error. The chain joins TRBV28 to TRBJ2-7; D gene ambiguous. The CDR3 is 12 amino acids. The germline gives CDR1 MDHEN, CDR2 SYDVKM. DNA for the CDR3: TGTGCCAGCAGTTTATTGAATTACGTGCAGTACTTC. The encoded protein is CASSLLNYVQYF.

This clone showed up just a few times. The gene calls are TRBV6-6 and TRBJ2-4; perhaps TRBD2 as D (6 bases). The CDR3 consists of 13 residues. The germline V gene has CDR1 MNHNY and CDR2 SVGAGI (reference sequence). Trimming removed 5 bases from V and 12 bases from J, with 17 bases in between. CDR3 protein: CASSRDSSYAQYF. The CDR3 DNA is TGTGCCAGCAGTCGGGACTCCTCATATGCTCAGTACTTC.

This clone was observed a few times. This chain joins TRBV2 and TRBJ2-5; D is possibly TRBD1 (6 bases). V gave up 4 bases and J gave up 3 bases, with 6 bases separating them. There are 12 residues in the CDR3. Germline V gene lookup returns CDR1 SNHLY and CDR2 FYNNEI. The CDR3 spells CASSGTEETQYF. CDR3 nucleotide sequence: TGTGCCAGCAGTGGGACAGAAGAGACCCAGTACTTC.

The table lists this clone with a few counts. Additional DNA sequences in this sample encode the identical CDR3. The J gene is TRBJ2-1, the V gene TRBV7-9; 10 bases agree with TRBD1. Germline V gene lookup returns CDR1 SEHNR and CDR2 FQNEAQ (reference sequence). V was pared by 1 base and J by 9 bases, with 9 bases of the junction left unmatched. The CDR3 is 16 amino acids. The CDR3 nucleotides read TGTGCCAGCAGCTTAGGGTGGGGACAGGGGTCAGTTGAGCAGTTCTTC. The encoded protein is CASSLGWGQGSVEQFF.

This chain uses TRBV7-9 with TRBJ2-3, with 7 bases aligning to TRBD2. The CDR3 is 11 residues long. Germline V gene data show CDR1 as SEHNR and CDR2 as FQNEAQ (reference sequence). The J segment lost 11 bases and the V segment lost 5 bases, leaving 4 bases of the junction unmatched. In DNA, the CDR3 is TGTGCCAGCAGCCCGCGGGAGTTGCAGTATTTT. This encodes CASSPRELQYF.